Listed below are T cell receptor beta chains from one sample, sequenced in a study of PD-L1 blockade in urothelial cancer. The repertoire was sequenced with immunoSEQ multiplex PCR; TCRdb's copy has only in-frame clones and lacks some. The data show about 53,000 clones, with 87% seen just once and roughly 14% held by the top ten. Here the sequenced sample was PBMCs, taken around atezolizumab (anti-PD-L1) treatment. These receptors all stem from a woman aged 60-75 years with urothelial cancer. Each CDR3 is given without its conserved first and last residue. The order of the fields is clone size, V gene, J gene, CDR3 protein. Only part of the rows carry a size: once, few, many, or a class if the clone is expanded.

clone size: -
V gene: TRBV6-5
J gene: TRBJ2-7
CDR3 protein: ASRKGQTPYEQY

clone size: -
V gene: TRBV11-2
J gene: TRBJ2-3
CDR3 protein: ASSSDRLTQY

clone size: few
V gene: TRBV15
J gene: TRBJ2-5
CDR3 protein: ATSSGGTGAGETQY

clone size: -
V gene: TRBV7-2
J gene: TRBJ2-7
CDR3 protein: ASSSGQVWEQY

clone size: -
V gene: TRBV4-2
J gene: TRBJ1-2
CDR3 protein: ASSRGTGLIAGYT

clone size: few
V gene: TRBV6-5
J gene: TRBJ2-7
CDR3 protein: ASSTGLTYEQY

clone size: -
V gene: TRBV7-2
J gene: TRBJ2-7
CDR3 protein: ASSRSGGSSYEQY

clone size: -
V gene: TRBV19
J gene: TRBJ2-5
CDR3 protein: ASSPLAGGLETQY

clone size: -
V gene: TRBV14
J gene: TRBJ1-1
CDR3 protein: ASSPTMGGGTEAF

clone size: -
V gene: TRBV2
J gene: TRBJ1-6
CDR3 protein: ASSIEGDDDSPLH